These T cell receptor beta chains were read from a single sample in a study of beta chain features in type 1 diabetes. Measured with immunoSEQ multiplex PCR; TCRdb has only the in-frame clones, and not every one. The table includes a few hundred thousand clones, approximately 12% detected once. What was sequenced was naive CD4+ T cells from blood. The origin of the receptors is a woman between 18 and 29 years old with type 1 diabetes. Each CDR3 is given with its conserved first and last residue. The D gene is left open where the match is weak. Rows give clone size only sometimes, using once, few, many, or a class for an expanded clone.

abundance | d_gene | j_gene | v_gene | CDR3aa | CDR3nt
- | - | TRBJ2-6 | TRBV7-8 | CASSSRGFSGANVLTF | TGTGCCAGCAGCTCGCGCGGGTTCTCTGGGGCCAACGTCCTGACTTTC
few | - | TRBJ2-5 | TRBV5-1 | CASSLPAQTRFSETQYF | TGCGCCAGCAGCTTACCCGCCCAGACAAGGTTCTCAGAGACCCAGTACTTC
few | - | TRBJ1-1 | TRBV5-1 | CASSAGLITSVTEAFF | TGCGCCAGCAGCGCCGGACTCATAACCTCGGTCACTGAAGCTTTCTTT
- | - | TRBJ1-1 | TRBV28 | CASNGRETRSEAFF | TGTGCCAGCAATGGCCGGGAAACCCGCTCTGAAGCTTTCTTT
- | - | TRBJ1-5 | TRBV18 | CASSPERGREDQPQHF | TGTGCCAGCTCACCAGAGAGGGGGAGGGAGGATCAGCCCCAGCATTTT
- | TRBD1 | TRBJ1-1 | TRBV10-3 | CAISGSGGTEAFF | TGTGCCATCAGTGGGTCAGGGGGCACTGAAGCTTTCTTT
- | - | TRBJ1-5 | TRBV30 | CAWSVHRAGVSNQPQHF | TGTGCCTGGAGTGTACACAGGGCAGGGGTTAGCAATCAGCCCCAGCATTTT
- | TRBD1 | TRBJ2-7 | TRBV27 | CASSLDEGFWGQPELTPTYEQYF | TGTGCCAGCAGTTTAGATGAGGGGTTCTGGGGACAGCCAGAACTTACACCCACCTACGAGCAGTACTTC
- | - | TRBJ2-3 | TRBV9 | CASSVGPGADTQYF | TGTGCCAGCAGCGTAGGCCCCGGGGCAGATACGCAGTATTTT
- | TRBD2 | TRBJ2-3 | TRBV7-2 | CASSSRLAGTDTQYF | TGTGCCAGCAGCTCCCGACTAGCGGGGACAGATACGCAGTATTTT
few | TRBD1 | TRBJ2-7 | TRBV7-9 | CASSLLATGGRYEQYF | TGTGCCAGCAGCTTGCTGGCTACAGGGGGAAGGTACGAGCAGTACTTC
- | TRBD1 | TRBJ1-1 | TRBV7-9 | CASSFSGQDRSEAFF | TGTGCCAGCAGCTTCTCAGGTCAGGACAGGAGTGAAGCTTTCTTT
few | - | TRBJ2-5 | TRBV18 | CASSPAQSDGTQYF | TGTGCCAGCTCACCGGCCCAGAGCGATGGGACCCAGTACTTC
- | - | TRBJ2-1 | TRBV14 | CASSVQVSSYNEQFF | TGTGCCAGCAGCGTACAGGTTAGCTCCTACAATGAGCAGTTCTTC
few | TRBD1 | TRBJ2-2 | TRBV9 | CASSARGDRNTGELFF | TGTGCCAGCAGCGCGCGAGGGGACAGGAACACCGGGGAGCTGTTTTTT
few | TRBD2 | TRBJ2-1 | TRBV7-2 | CASSSSTSGRRVEQFF | TGTGCCAGCAGCTCATCAACTAGCGGGCGAAGGGTAGAGCAGTTCTTC
once | TRBD1 | TRBJ2-2 | TRBV27 | CASSWRGTGGSTGELFF | TGTGCCAGCAGTTGGCGGGGGACAGGGGGGAGCACCGGGGAGCTGTTTTTT
few | - | TRBJ2-3 | TRBV18 | CASSPMTGGTDTQYF | TGTGCCAGCTCACCAATGACGGGAGGCACAGATACGCAGTATTTT
few | TRBD2 | TRBJ2-3 | TRBV9 | CASSADLAGPGDTQYF | TGTGCCAGCAGCGCTGATCTAGCGGGTCCCGGGGATACGCAGTATTTT
- | - | TRBJ1-1 | TRBV29-1 | CSVLYRVNTEAFF | TGCAGCGTTTTGTACAGGGTGAACACTGAAGCTTTCTTT
few | TRBD2 | TRBJ2-5 | TRBV12-5 | CASGWTSGGETQYF | TGTGCTAGTGGTTGGACTAGCGGAGGGGAGACCCAGTACTTC
- | - | TRBJ2-1 | TRBV6-1 | CASSDLLARKYNEQFF | TGTGCCAGCAGTGACCTATTAGCCCGCAAATACAATGAGCAGTTCTTC
few | - | TRBJ2-2 | TRBV4-3 | CASSQGVSGVNTGELFF | TGCGCCAGCAGCCAAGGGGTCAGCGGAGTGAACACCGGGGAGCTGTTTTTT
- | - | TRBJ2-1 | TRBV5-6 | CASSLELGGYNEQFF | TGTGCCAGCAGCTTGGAACTAGGAGGCTACAATGAGCAGTTCTTC
few | - | TRBJ2-1 | TRBV29-1 | CSASLNRVPYNEQFF | TGCAGCGCAAGCCTCAACAGGGTACCCTACAATGAGCAGTTCTTC
few | TRBD2 | TRBJ2-1 | TRBV2 | CASRGLAGVNEQFF | TGTGCCAGCAGGGGACTAGCGGGAGTTAATGAGCAGTTCTTC
- | TRBD2 | TRBJ2-1 | TRBV30 | CAWTRTSVRNEQFF | TGTGCCTGGACTCGGACTAGCGTTAGGAATGAGCAGTTCTTC
few | - | TRBJ1-1 | TRBV2 | CASSTESGTEAFF | TGTGCCAGCAGTACTGAATCGGGGACTGAAGCTTTCTTT
few | - | TRBJ2-5 | TRBV7-8 | CASSPRRMSETQYF | TGTGCCAGCAGCCCCCGGAGGATGTCAGAGACCCAGTACTTC
few | - | TRBJ1-4 | TRBV5-1 | CASSLRGPPNEKLFF | TGCGCCAGCAGCTTGAGAGGGCCGCCTAATGAAAAACTGTTTTTT
few | TRBD1 | TRBJ2-1 | TRBV5-4 | CASSLGGQGYNEQFF | TGTGCCAGCAGCTTGGGGGGACAGGGATACAATGAGCAGTTCTTC
few | - | TRBJ2-1 | TRBV2 | CASSWGGDEQFF | TGTGCCAGCAGTTGGGGCGGGGATGAGCAGTTCTTC
few | - | TRBJ2-4 | TRBV27 | CASSLLVDGSRQNIQYF | TGTGCCAGCAGTTTATTGGTCGACGGGAGTCGGCAAAACATTCAGTACTTC
- | TRBD2 | TRBJ2-7 | TRBV28 | CASSAGGSRLYEQYF | TGTGCCAGCAGTGCGGGGGGGTCTAGGCTGTACGAGCAGTACTTC
few | - | TRBJ1-1 | TRBV28 | CASRTQGGTEAFF | TGTGCCAGCAGGACGCAGGGTGGGACTGAAGCTTTCTTT
few | TRBD1 | TRBJ1-3 | TRBV7-2 | CASSLDRGNTIYF | TGTGCCAGCAGCTTGGACAGGGGAAACACCATATATTTT
few | TRBD1 | TRBJ1-1 | TRBV7-9 | CASGQRTGQGVAEAFF | TGTGCCAGCGGGCAGAGGACAGGGCAAGGGGTGGCTGAAGCTTTCTTT
- | - | TRBJ2-2 | TRBV6-5 | CASSSGRNTGELFF | TGTGCCAGCAGTTCTGGGCGCAACACCGGGGAGCTGTTTTTT
few | - | TRBJ2-7 | TRBV6-5 | CASSYNRGGAEQYF | TGTGCCAGCAGTTACAACAGGGGGGGAGCCGAGCAGTACTTC
- | TRBD2 | TRBJ2-1 | TRBV7-9 | CASSPGLAGDYNEQFF | TGTGCCAGCAGCCCGGGACTAGCGGGGGATTACAATGAGCAGTTCTTC
few | - | TRBJ2-7 | TRBV7-2 | CASSLVVGSTYEQYF | TGTGCCAGCAGCTTAGTGGTAGGTAGCACCTACGAGCAGTACTTC
- | - | TRBJ2-1 | TRBV28 | CASSLDSDVSIEQFF | TGTGCCAGCAGCTTGGACTCCGACGTGTCAATAGAGCAGTTCTTC
few | - | TRBJ2-1 | TRBV9 | CASSVAGSADGYNEQFF | TGTGCCAGCAGCGTAGCTGGATCAGCGGATGGGTACAATGAGCAGTTCTTC
- | - | TRBJ1-1 | TRBV4-3 | CASSPILTVNTEAFF | TGCGCCAGCAGTCCCATCCTGACAGTGAACACTGAAGCTTTCTTT
few | TRBD1 | TRBJ1-3 | TRBV18 | CASSPGQTYGNTIYF | TGTGCCAGCTCACCGGGACAGACCTATGGAAACACCATATATTTT
- | - | TRBJ1-3 | TRBV27 | CASSSAGSGNTIYF | TGTGCCAGCAGTTCCGCAGGGTCTGGAAACACCATATATTTT
few | TRBD2 | TRBJ2-1 | TRBV6-6 | CASMPGLAGMREQFF | TGTGCCAGCATGCCCGGACTAGCGGGAATGCGTGAGCAGTTCTTC
few | - | TRBJ1-2 | TRBV2 | CASKGGSLWLGTF | TGTGCCAGCAAAGGGGGTTCGCTCTGGTTGGGCACCTTC
few | - | TRBJ1-5 | TRBV6-5 | CASSRTASNQPQHF | TGTGCCAGCAGCCGGACAGCTAGCAATCAGCCCCAGCATTTT
few | - | TRBJ1-1 | TRBV7-2 | CASSKRRENTEAFF | TGTGCCAGCAGCAAACGACGGGAGAACACTGAAGCTTTCTTT
- | - | TRBJ1-2 | TRBV15 | CATSREVSGYGYTF | TGTGCCACCAGCAGAGAGGTCTCGGGCTATGGCTACACCTTC
few | TRBD1 | TRBJ2-1 | TRBV29-1 | CSADRGWQFF | TGCAGCGCTGACAGGGGGTGGCAGTTCTTC
few | - | TRBJ2-5 | TRBV15 | CATSRDPTNQETQYF | TGTGCCACCAGCAGAGATCCAACTAACCAAGAGACCCAGTACTTC
few | TRBD2 | TRBJ2-1 | TRBV5-1 | CASSLGWGRDFNEQFF | TGCGCCAGCAGCTTGGGCTGGGGGAGGGATTTCAATGAGCAGTTCTTC
few | TRBD2 | TRBJ2-5 | TRBV7-9 | CASSLATSGDLQETQYF | TGTGCCAGCAGCTTGGCGACTAGCGGGGATCTACAAGAGACCCAGTACTTC
- | - | TRBJ1-1 | TRBV7-9 | CASSLTVNTEAFF | TGTGCCAGCAGCTTGACAGTTAACACTGAAGCTTTCTTT
few | TRBD2 | TRBJ2-5 | TRBV28 | CASSLSEAGEETQYF | TGTGCCAGCAGTTTATCGGAAGCGGGAGAGGAGACCCAGTACTTC
few | TRBD1 | TRBJ2-3 | TRBV10-3 | CAISGNSRDRGVDTQYF | TGTGCCATCAGTGGGAACTCCCGGGACAGGGGGGTAGATACGCAGTATTTT
- | TRBD1 | TRBJ2-3 | TRBV6-5 | CASSRTGARNTQYF | TGTGCCAGCAGTAGGACAGGGGCACGGAATACGCAGTATTTT
few | - | TRBJ2-2 | TRBV12-5 | CASGALDPTTGGELFF | TGTGCTAGTGGTGCACTAGATCCAACGACGGGCGGGGAGCTGTTTTTT